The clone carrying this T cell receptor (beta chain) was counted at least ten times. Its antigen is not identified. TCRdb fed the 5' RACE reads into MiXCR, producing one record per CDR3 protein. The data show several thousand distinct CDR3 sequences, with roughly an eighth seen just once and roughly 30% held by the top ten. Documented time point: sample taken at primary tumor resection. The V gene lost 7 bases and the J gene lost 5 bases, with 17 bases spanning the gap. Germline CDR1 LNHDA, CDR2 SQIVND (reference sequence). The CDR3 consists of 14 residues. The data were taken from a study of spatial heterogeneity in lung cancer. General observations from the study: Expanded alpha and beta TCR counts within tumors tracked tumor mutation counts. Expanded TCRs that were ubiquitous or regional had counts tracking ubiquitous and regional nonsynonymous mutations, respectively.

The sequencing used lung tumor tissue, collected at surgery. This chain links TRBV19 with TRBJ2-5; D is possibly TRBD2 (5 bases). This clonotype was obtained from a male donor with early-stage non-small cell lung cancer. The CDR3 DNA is TGTGCCAGTACCCCCGGCGGGTCGGTTGAGACCCAGTACTTC. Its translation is CASTPGGSVETQYF.